This T cell receptor (beta chain) derives from a study of blood T cell repertoires in COVID-19. Study in general: PBMCs, B-cell-depleted T cells, or T cells were the source of the cDNA or gDNA that made up the material.

Per the original methods: Nucleated cell counts were estimated from reference gene primer amplification. Data came from immunoSEQ multiplex PCR; TCRdb stores just in-frame clones and leaves some out. The V and J calls and clone size are taken from that table; D and trimming were inferred from the DNA. The profile shows 190,000 or so clones, 75% to 90% of them singletons. Recovery among Cohort 3 donors was established by two negative PCRs, clearance, or symptom resolution. The germline gives CDR1 PRHDT, CDR2 FYEKMQ (reference sequence). The CDR3 consists of 14 residues. Trimming took 5 bases from V and 2 from J, leaving 13 bases between them.

The rearrangement uses TRBV13 and TRBJ2-7; a possible D gene is TRBD1 (6 bases). This sequence originates from a man aged 35-49 years who had recovered from COVID-19. Sequenced: PBMCs or T cells enriched from blood (not recorded which). The CDR3, as DNA: TGTGCCAGCAGCCTCGGGACAACCGCCTACGAGCAGTACTTC. Translation: CASSLGTTAYEQYF.